The 11 T cell receptor beta chains below were found in one sample sequenced in a study of cytomegalovirus exposure and HLA in healthy donors. With 60 Vbeta and 13 Jbeta primers, the PCR was carried out. Libraries were prepared by immunoSEQ multiplex PCR; TCRdb keeps only in-frame clonotypes and omits some of them. The data contain 150,000 to 200,000 clones, roughly 90% of them seen just once; the ten biggest clones take up more than 0.2%. Sequencing was performed on PBMCs. These receptors were taken from a girl under three years old in good health and CMV-seronegative.

The rearrangement uses TRBV7-9 and TRBJ1-2; D perhaps matches TRBD1 (6 bases). Trimming stripped 5 bases from V and 1 base from J, with 8 bases between. Germline CDR1 and CDR2: SEHNR and FQNEAQ (reference sequence). The CDR3 loop spans 13 amino acids. CDR3 protein: CASSRDNNYGYTF. CDR3 nucleotide sequence: TGTGCCAGCAGCCGGGACAATAACTATGGCTACACCTTC.

This clone was recorded a few times. The gene calls are TRBV7-9 and TRBJ2-4, with 9 bases aligning to TRBD1. The V gene end was trimmed by 5 bases and the J gene end by 6 bases; junction bases not matched to a gene: 8. Germline V lookup: CDR1 SEHNR, CDR2 FQNEAQ (reference sequence). The CDR3 covers 15 residues. The CDR3 bases are TGTGCCAGCAGCGAACAGGGGGCGCGGACAAACATTCAGTACTTC. Amino acid sequence: CASSEQGARTNIQYF. Based on the CDR3 plus reference TRBV7-9 and TRBJ2-4, the full variable domain is DTGVSQNPRHKITKRGQNVTFRCDPISEHNRLYWYRQTLGQGPEFLTYFQNEAQLEKSRLLSDRFSAERPKGSFSTLEIQRTEQGDSAMYLCASSEQGARTNIQYFGAGTRLSVL.

This chain connects TRBV7-3 to TRBJ2-1; 9 positions match TRBD2. The CDR3 sequence is 15 residues long. Per the germline V gene, CDR1 is SGHTA and CDR2 is FQGTGA. V lost 5 bases, J lost 4 bases, and 6 bases stayed unmatched. The CDR3: CASSPTSGSYNEQFF. In DNA form, the CDR3 reads TGTGCCAGCAGCCCGACTAGCGGATCGTACAATGAGCAGTTCTTC.

J is TRBJ2-1 and V is TRBV5-1; possibly TRBD2 for D (5 bases). Germline V CDR1 and CDR2: SGHRS, YFSETQ. The V and J ends lost 7 bases and 0 bases respectively, with 14 bases between them. CDR3 length: 15 residues. CDR3 in amino acids: CASRGGEGSYNEQFF. DNA for the CDR3: TGCGCCAGCCGGGGTGGGGAAGGCTCCTACAATGAGCAGTTCTTC.

J is TRBJ2-7 and V is TRBV6-1; TRBD1 might be the D (6 bases). Deletions cut 2 bases from V and 3 bases from J, with 8 bases between. Germline loops: CDR1 MNHNS, CDR2 SASEGT. The CDR3 covers 13 residues. The CDR3 DNA reads TGTGCCAGCAGTGAACAGGGGAACTACGAGCAGTACTTC. This sequence encodes CASSEQGNYEQYF.

Here the CDR3 reads CASSAGGVSYEQYF. The CDR3 DNA sequence: TGTGCCAGCAGCGCCGGGGGGGTATCCTACGAGCAGTACTTC. V usage is TRBV5-4 and J usage is TRBJ2-7; 8 positions match TRBD2. After removal of 4 bases from V and 1 base from J, the junction contained 4 bases not matched to a gene. The CDR3 contains 14 residues. Germline V gene data show CDR1 as SGHNT and CDR2 as YYREEE (reference sequence).

The rearrangement uses TRBV6-4 and TRBJ2-3, with TRBD2 matching 10 bases. The V gene's germline CDR1 is MRHNA and CDR2 SNTAGT. V shed 10 bases, J shed 4 bases, and the junction held 11 bases outside the gene matches. The CDR3 runs to 15 residues. The CDR3 bases are TGTGCCACCTCACCCTCTAGCGGGGGACCAGATACGCAGTATTTT. This encodes CATSPSSGGPDTQYF.

The chain joins TRBV18 to TRBJ1-5, with 10 positions matching TRBD1. Germline trimming cut 2 bases from V and 6 bases from J; bases unmatched to any gene: 1. Germline CDR1 is KGHSH and CDR2 is LQKENI. The CDR3 is 14 amino acids. In DNA, the CDR3 is TGTGCCAGCTCACCAGGGACAGGGGTTCAGCCCCAGCATTTT. Encoded protein: CASSPGTGVQPQHF.

This sequence joins TRBV10-3 and TRBJ1-2, with 8 positions matching TRBD1. Germline lookup yields CDR1 ENHRY and CDR2 SYGVKD. Unmatched junction bases numbered 8, after V lost 3 bases and J lost 2 bases. The CDR3 contains 16 residues. The CDR3 sequence: CAISDLVNRGNYGYTF. In DNA, the CDR3 is TGTGCCATCAGTGACCTTGTTAACAGGGGGAACTATGGCTACACCTTC.

V gene TRBV7-2 combines with J gene TRBJ1-5; 9 bases fit TRBD1. CDR3 length: 15 amino acids. J lost 6 bases, V lost 5 bases, and 8 bases had no gene match. Per the germline V gene, CDR1 is SGHTA and CDR2 is FQGNSA. The CDR3 bases are TGTGCCAGCAGCATAGACAGGGGGGATTTTCAGCCCCAGCATTTT. This sequence encodes CASSIDRGDFQPQHF.

V and J are TRBV4-2 and TRBJ2-1; 10 bases are a match to TRBD2. The V gene end was trimmed by 1 base and the J gene end by 10 bases; junction bases not matched to a gene: 4. The CDR3 has 14 residues. Germline assignment: CDR1 LGHNA and CDR2 YNFKEQ. CDR3 protein: CASSQVSSGGEQFF. The CDR3 DNA reads TGTGCCAGCAGCCAAGTATCTAGCGGGGGAGAGCAGTTCTTC.